One sample yielded the 27 T cell receptor beta chains listed below, sequenced in a study of T cell repertoires in cytomegalovirus infection. The antigens of these receptors remain unknown. One entry per CDR3 protein results from TCRdb running MiXCR on the reads. The table lists around 540,000 distinct CDR3 sequences, 30% to 40% of them singletons. Sequences were derived from cultured PBMCs, sampled from culture after CMV antigen stimulation. These receptors came from a human donor in good health (CMV status not recorded). Some clones in this sample may be carry-over from other donors' samples.

This rearrangement joins TRBV6-2 or TRBV6-3 to TRBJ2-3; 9 nucleotides match TRBD1. This CDR3 is built from 16 residues. After removal of 0 bases from V and 5 bases from J, the junction contained 6 bases not matched to a gene. Germline V gene sequence: CDR1 MNHEY, CDR2 SVGEGT. The CDR3 sequence: CASSYSGQGSKDTQYF. DNA of the CDR3: TGTGCCAGCAGTTACTCAGGACAGGGGTCAAAAGATACGCAGTATTTT.

This clonotype was observed a handful of times. The V gene is TRBV6-2 or TRBV6-3, the J gene TRBJ1-2; maybe TRBD1 (5 bases). CDR1 MNHEY and CDR2 SVGEGT come from the germline V gene. Trimming stripped 6 bases from V and 4 bases from J, with 24 bases between. This CDR3 comprises 17 residues. The CDR3 loop reads CASRSLGRNLVGYGYTF. The CDR3 bases are TGTGCCAGCAGAAGCCTGGGACGGAATCTAGTAGGCTATGGCTACACCTTC.

The J gene is TRBJ1-6, the V gene TRBV28; weak D call: TRBD1 (5 bases). V lost 8 bases, J lost 7 bases, and 9 bases lay in between. From germline, CDR1 is MDHEN and CDR2 SYDVKM. The CDR3 loop spans 12 amino acids. The DNA for the CDR3 is TGTGCCAGCTTGGGGGGGAATTCACCCCTCCACTTT. It specifies CASLGGNSPLHF.

DNA of the CDR3: TGTGCCAGCAGCTGGCGGGACGGTAATGAAAAACTGTTTTTT. Translation: CASSWRDGNEKLFF. This chain connects TRBV7-2 to TRBJ1-4; D may be TRBD1 (5 bases). Germline CDR1 reads SGHTA; CDR2 reads FQGNSA. The ends were cut back, 4 bases at V and 4 bases at J, with 10 bases in the middle. The CDR3 has 14 residues.

The V and J genes are TRBV18 and TRBJ1-3, with D maybe TRBD1 (6 bases). This CDR3 comprises 16 residues. Germline CDR1 is KGHSH and CDR2 is LQKENI. Trimming cost V 1 base and J 2 bases, with 12 bases left between them. The CDR3 region is CASSPLQQGTGNTIYF. In DNA, the CDR3 is TGTGCCAGCTCACCACTCCAACAGGGTACTGGAAACACCATATATTTT.

The V gene is TRBV5-1, the J gene TRBJ2-3; TRBD2 matches 8 bases. Germline CDR1 SGHRS, CDR2 YFSETQ. The CDR3 has 16 amino acids. The V segment lost 1 base and the J segment 5 bases; nucleotides outside the gene matches: 9. CDR3 nucleotide sequence: TGCGCCAGCAGCTTGTCACTGGCGGGAGGTGGAGATACGCAGTATTTT. Translation gives CASSLSLAGGGDTQYF.

The chain couples TRBV7-9 to TRBJ1-6; no reliable D call. Germline V gene data show CDR1 as SEHNR and CDR2 as FQNEAQ (reference sequence). The ends were cut back, 5 bases at V and 8 bases at J, with 22 bases in the middle. CDR3 length: 17 residues. As DNA, the CDR3 is TGTGCCAGCAGCCCTCTCCGCGGCTTTTTAATTGATTCACCCCTCCACTTT. The encoded protein is CASSPLRGFLIDSPLHF. The entire variable domain, with the rest obtained from reference TRBV7-9 and TRBJ1-6, is as follows: DTGVSQNPRHKITKRGQNVTFRCDPISEHNRLYWYRQTLGQGPEFLTYFQNEAQLEKSRLLSDRFSAERPKGSFSTLEIQRTEQGDSAMYLCASSPLRGFLIDSPLHFGNGTRLTVT.

The chain uses TRBV5-1 and TRBJ2-1; D is possibly TRBD2 (7 bases). CDR1 is SGHRS, CDR2 YFSETQ, per germline. V lost 0 bases, J lost 0 bases, and 13 bases lay in between. CDR3 length equals 17 residues. CDR3 nucleotides: TGCGCCAGCAGCTTGGGTTTGGCGGGGGCCTCCTACAATGAGCAGTTCTTC. Residues: CASSLGLAGASYNEQFF.

The rearrangement links TRBV7-8 to TRBJ2-7, with a possible D match to TRBD1 (5 bases). Trimming cost V 1 base and J 6 bases, with 13 bases left between them. The germline V gene encodes CDR1 SGHVS and CDR2 FQNEAQ. The CDR3 has 14 residues. CDR3 sequence reads: CASSLVRRGGEQYV. The DNA for the CDR3 is TGTGCCAGCAGCTTAGTGAGAAGGGGCGGCGAGCAGTACGTC.

The chain couples TRBV27 to TRBJ2-7; D not certain. Germline V CDR1 and CDR2: MNHEY, SMNVEV (reference sequence). The germline V and J ends were trimmed by 3 bases and 4 bases, with 10 bases remaining between them. CDR3 length equals 13 residues. The CDR3 bases are TGTGCCAGCAGTTTGGGTCCCCAATACGAGCAGTACGTC. It specifies CASSLGPQYEQYV.

This chain connects TRBV20-1 to TRBJ1-1; 10 bases align to TRBD1. The junction had 4 bases not matched to a gene; V was cut back by 0 bases and J by 3 bases. The CDR3 runs 15 residues. Germline V lookup: CDR1 DFQATT, CDR2 SNEGSKA (reference sequence). CDR3 residues: CSARDPGTGDTEAFF. The CDR3 nucleotides are TGCAGTGCTAGAGATCCTGGGACAGGGGACACTGAAGCTTTCTTT.

This clonotype came up a few times. The chain joins TRBV7-2 to TRBJ1-1, with D unresolved. This CDR3 is built from 13 residues. V was shortened by 7 bases and J by 4 bases, with 13 bases between the two germline ends. The germline gives CDR1 SGHTA, CDR2 FQGNSA. The CDR3 reads CASTVVEGTEAFF. The CDR3 DNA follows: TGTGCCAGCACTGTCGTGGAGGGCACTGAAGCTTTCTTT.

This chain uses TRBV19 with TRBJ2-5, with 8 positions matching TRBD2. The V segment lost 1 base and the J segment 3 bases; nucleotides outside the gene matches: 10. CDR1 and CDR2 (germline): LNHDA, SQIVND (reference sequence). The CDR3 spans 17 residues. CDR3: CASSIAGGRTKKETQYF. The CDR3 bases are TGTGCCAGTAGTATAGCTGGCGGGAGGACCAAAAAAGAGACCCAGTACTTC.

This chain joins TRBV6-5 and TRBJ2-1; unclear D gene. V was shortened by 10 bases and J by 4 bases, with 11 bases between the two germline ends. CDR3 length equals 12 residues. Germline V gene data show CDR1 as MNHEY and CDR2 as SVGAGI. The CDR3 coding sequence is TGTGCCACCACAGACAAGTACAATGAGCAGTTCTTC. Protein product: CATTDKYNEQFF.

The rearrangement links TRBV5-1 to TRBJ2-3; no definite D call. The CDR3 runs to 16 residues. The V gene lost 3 bases and the J gene lost 2 bases, with 16 bases spanning the gap. CDR1 and CDR2 from the germline V gene are SGHRS and YFSETQ. DNA of the CDR3: TGCGCCAGCAGCTCCCGGTCGAGCGCCGCCACAGATACGCAGTATTTT. Amino acids: CASSSRSSAATDTQYF.

The chain uses TRBV12-3 or TRBV12-4 and TRBJ1-5; D might be TRBD1 (6 bases). Between the trimmed V and J ends, which lost 6 bases and 5 bases, there was a span of 14 bases. The CDR3 contains 14 residues. CDR3: CASRQQGLHQPQHF. In DNA, the CDR3 is TGTGCCAGCAGACAACAGGGTTTGCATCAGCCCCAGCATTTT.

This clonotype was observed a few times. The genes are TRBV6-2 or TRBV6-3 and TRBJ2-7; 13 bases match TRBD2. Germline CDR1 MNHEY, CDR2 SVGEGT. The CDR3 has 14 residues. J was trimmed by 3 bases and V by 7 bases; bases with no gene match: 3. CDR3 sequence reads: CASTGTSGIYEQYF. The CDR3 nucleotides read TGTGCCAGCACCGGGACTAGCGGGATCTACGAGCAGTACTTC.

V gene TRBV7-6 combines with J gene TRBJ2-3, with a tentative D call TRBD1 (5 bases). V was trimmed by 4 bases and J by 0 bases, leaving 8 bases between them. CDR3 length: 14 amino acids. Germline loops: CDR1 SGHVS, CDR2 FNYEAQ. CDR3 region: CASSSRQSTDTQYF. CDR3 coding DNA: TGTGCCAGCAGCTCCAGACAGAGCACAGATACGCAGTATTTT.

CDR3: CSARDPLAGGYNEQFF. CDR3 nucleotides: TGCAGTGCTAGAGATCCTCTAGCGGGAGGCTACAATGAGCAGTTCTTC. This sequence joins TRBV20-1 and TRBJ2-1, with 11 bases lining up with TRBD2. The germline V gene encodes CDR1 DFQATT and CDR2 SNEGSKA (reference sequence). This CDR3 is 16 amino acids long. J gave up 3 bases and V 0 bases, and 4 bases lay outside the gene matches.

The chain couples TRBV6-1 to TRBJ2-3, with 12 bases aligning to TRBD2. V was pared by 1 base and J by 2 bases, with 4 bases of the junction left unmatched. Germline lookup yields CDR1 MNHNS and CDR2 SASEGT. This CDR3 region has 17 residues. Here the CDR3 DNA reads TGTGCCAGCAGTGAAGGCCTAGCGGGAGGGGCCACAGATACGCAGTATTTT. Amino acids: CASSEGLAGGATDTQYF.

This clonotype turned up a few times. The gene calls are TRBV7-9 and TRBJ1-2; possible D gene TRBD1, 5 bases. The CDR3 extends over 12 amino acids. Trimming cost V 5 bases and J 5 bases, with 9 bases left between them. From germline, CDR1 is SEHNR and CDR2 FQNEAQ (reference sequence). CDR3 sequence (DNA): TGTGCCAGCAGCCCGAAGGGGTATGGCTACACCTTC. Encoded protein: CASSPKGYGYTF.

This clonotype was seen only a few times. The rearrangement links TRBV12-3 or TRBV12-4 to TRBJ2-2; D ambiguous. The CDR3 runs 13 residues. V gave up 7 bases and J gave up 6 bases, with 12 bases separating them. The chain's CDR3 is CASTLRIPGELFF. In DNA form, the CDR3 reads TGTGCCAGCACCCTAAGAATACCCGGGGAGCTGTTTTTT.

The rearrangement uses TRBV12-3 or TRBV12-4 and TRBJ1-1; D perhaps matches TRBD1 (6 bases). The CDR3 sequence is 12 residues long. Deletions cut 7 bases from V and 4 bases from J, with 10 bases between. The CDR3 DNA is TGTGCCAGCATTCCCAGGGGCACTGAAGCTTTCTTT. This sequence encodes CASIPRGTEAFF.

This chain links TRBV5-4 with TRBJ2-3, with TRBD2 matching 9 bases. Germline V lookup: CDR1 SGHNT, CDR2 YYREEE (reference sequence). The CDR3 length is 15 residues. V shed 4 bases, J shed 6 bases, and the junction held 9 bases outside the gene matches. The CDR3 DNA reads TGTGCCAGCAGCCTCGGTAGCGGGAGTTTCGATACGCAGTATTTT. Translating gives CASSLGSGSFDTQYF.

This clonotype was found many times. The rearrangement uses TRBV7-2 and TRBJ1-2, with TRBD1 identical over 10 bases. CDR3 length equals 15 residues. Unmatched junction bases numbered 4, after V lost 5 bases and J lost 1 base. Germline-derived CDR1 and CDR2 are SGHTA and FQGNSA. The CDR3 sequence: CASSPGQGVNYGYTF. CDR3 nucleotides: TGTGCCAGCAGCCCCGGACAGGGGGTTAACTATGGCTACACCTTC.

This clonotype showed up just a few times. The chain links TRBV10-1 to TRBJ2-3; 7 bases fit TRBD2. CDR3 length: 15 residues. Germline trimming cut 4 bases from V and 3 bases from J; bases unmatched to any gene: 7. Germline CDR1 WNHNN, CDR2 SYGVQD (reference sequence). This CDR3 reads CASSAATSPTDTQYF. The DNA of the CDR3 is TGCGCCAGCAGTGCGGCGACTAGCCCGACAGATACGCAGTATTTT.

The chain couples TRBV5-6 to TRBJ2-3, with 7 bases lining up with TRBD1. The germline CDR1 and CDR2 sequences are SGHDT and YYEEEE. The CDR3 contains 15 residues. With V trimmed by 6 bases and J by 4 bases, 11 bases remained unmatched. The CDR3, as DNA: TGTGCCAGCAACCGACAGGGACGGTCCTCAGATACGCAGTATTTT. The encoded protein is CASNRQGRSSDTQYF.